Given below is one T cell receptor (beta chain) in context. Its specificity is not known. The germline V gene encodes CDR1 SGHNT and CDR2 YYREEE (reference sequence). The V gene lost 1 base and the J gene lost 0 bases, with 11 bases spanning the gap. The CDR3 contains 16 residues. This record belongs to a study of T cell repertoires and Cas9 in healthy adults. Produced via immunoSEQ multiplex PCR; TCRdb's table is partial and in-frame only. The sample includes 20,000 to 25,000 clones, under 95% of them seen just once. Broader study findings: SpCas9-reactive regulatory T cells reportedly mitigated SpCas9-reactive effector T cells in vitro.

The rearrangement uses TRBV5-4 and TRBJ2-1; tentative D call: TRBD2 (5 bases). The sequencing sample was made of CD4+ effector T cells (CD127+, CD25-, CD137-, CD154-) from PBMCs; culture status not recorded. The TCR comes from a human donor in good health. The CDR3, as DNA: TGTGCCAGCAGCTTGAGAACGGGGAGCTCCTACAATGAGCAGTTCTTC. As protein: CASSLRTGSSYNEQFF.